Listed here are 30 T cell receptor beta chains from one sample, sequenced in a study of blood T cell repertoires in COVID-19. Profiling relied on immunoSEQ multiplex PCR, and the TCRdb table lists in-frame clones only, not all of them. The sample lists some 270,000 clones; roughly 82% were seen once. Source material: peripheral blood. The source is a woman aged 80 or older with COVID-19, enrolled during active disease.

V gene TRBV10-3 combines with J gene TRBJ2-1, with D possibly being TRBD1 (6 bases). Trimming removed 4 bases from V and 2 bases from J, with 18 bases in between. Looked up from germline, CDR1 is ENHRY and CDR2 is SYGVKD. The length of the CDR3 is 17 residues. The CDR3: CAISGQGRHDTYNEQFF. CDR3 nucleotides: TGTGCCATCAGTGGCCAGGGGCGGCACGACACCTACAATGAGCAGTTCTTC.

The CDR3 protein is CASSLNRQGYEQFF. CDR3 coding DNA: TGTGCCAGCAGCTTAAATCGACAGGGCTATGAGCAGTTCTTC. The chain uses TRBV7-2 and TRBJ2-1; TRBD1 matches 7 bases. CDR3 length equals 14 residues. Germline V CDR1 and CDR2: SGHTA, FQGNSA. V shed 2 bases and J 8 bases; nucleotides not matched to a gene: 6.

J is TRBJ1-5 and V is TRBV6-6; D is perhaps TRBD1 (6 bases). This CDR3 contains 19 residues. Germline V gene lookup returns CDR1 MNHNY and CDR2 SVGAGI (reference sequence). The V and J ends lost 5 bases and 4 bases respectively, with 27 bases between them. CDR3 DNA sequence: TGTGCCAGCAGTCCCTTTCCCCCAGGGGACAACCTTGGGAATCAGCCCCAGCATTTT. It specifies CASSPFPPGDNLGNQPQHF.

This clone was observed a handful of times. The V and J genes are TRBV28 and TRBJ1-4, with D unresolved. In germline, CDR1 is MDHEN, CDR2 SYDVKM. Trimming took 7 bases from V and 6 from J, leaving 12 bases between them. The CDR3 has 13 residues. In nucleotides, the CDR3 is TGTGCCAGCACGGGAAGCGGATATGAAAAACTGTTTTTT. Protein: CASTGSGYEKLFF.

V and J are TRBV7-3 and TRBJ1-6, with D possibly matching TRBD1 (5 bases). Germline lookup yields CDR1 SGHTA and CDR2 FQGTGA. Between the trimmed V and J ends, which lost 3 bases and 9 bases, there was a span of 15 bases. The CDR3 length is 15 residues. CDR3 nucleotide sequence: TGTGCCAGCAGCTTCAACGGGGGGGACGGTTCACCCCTCCACTTT. Its protein product is CASSFNGGDGSPLHF. Together with reference TRBV7-3 and TRBJ1-6, the CDR3 gives the full variable domain: GAGVSQTPSNKVTEKGKYVELRCDPISGHTALYWYRQSLGQGPEFLIYFQGTGAADDSGLPNDRFFAVRPEGSVSTLKIQRTERGDSAVYLCASSFNGGDGSPLHFGNGTRLTVT.

The chain carries TRBV5-5 and TRBJ2-7; D perhaps matches TRBD2 (5 bases). Trimming left V 2 bases short and J 0 bases short, with 15 bases between. This CDR3 has 16 residues. Germline V lookup: CDR1 SGHKS, CDR2 YYEKEE (reference sequence). The CDR3 region is CASSFSVSDSSYEQYF. In DNA, the CDR3 is TGTGCCAGCAGCTTTTCCGTTTCGGACTCCTCCTACGAGCAGTACTTC.

This chain uses TRBV5-1 with TRBJ2-1, with D possibly TRBD1 on 6 matching bases. The length of the CDR3 is 15 residues. Germline CDR1 and CDR2: SGHRS and YFSETQ. V lost 0 bases to trimming and J lost 4 bases, with 11 bases between them. The CDR3 spells CASSLEAGAYNEQFF. The DNA for the CDR3 is TGCGCCAGCAGCTTGGAGGCAGGGGCGTACAATGAGCAGTTCTTC.

The chain has TRBV20-1 and TRBJ1-5, with D hard to call. The CDR3 consists of 13 residues. Trimming left V 3 bases short and J 5 bases short, with 11 bases between. CDR1 and CDR2 (germline): DFQATT, SNEGSKA (reference sequence). This chain's CDR3 is CSASPGNDQPQHF. The CDR3 DNA is TGCAGTGCTAGTCCGGGAAACGATCAGCCCCAGCATTTT.

The chain combines TRBV7-6 with TRBJ1-1; possibly TRBD1 for D (6 bases). Germline loops: CDR1 SGHVS, CDR2 FNYEAQ. The V end was cut by 4 bases, the J end by 1 base, with 13 bases between. The CDR3 covers 15 residues. CDR3 loop: CASSSSIQGNTEAFF. The CDR3, as DNA: TGTGCCAGCAGCTCATCAATACAGGGGAACACTGAAGCTTTCTTT.

CDR3 sequence reads: CASSLGRGPYGYTF. As DNA, the CDR3 is TGTGCCAGCAGTTTAGGCAGGGGGCCCTATGGCTACACCTTC. The chain links TRBV28 to TRBJ1-2, with TRBD1 matching over 8 bases. The CDR3 has 14 amino acids. V was pared by 2 bases and J by 4 bases, with 3 bases of the junction left unmatched. From germline, CDR1 is MDHEN and CDR2 SYDVKM.

This clone occurred once. This sample includes further DNA sequences coding for the same CDR3. The chain recombines TRBV5-1 with TRBJ2-5, with 8 bases lining up with TRBD2. V dropped 2 bases and J dropped 4; count of bases not matched to a gene: 7. The CDR3 is 15 amino acids. In germline, CDR1 is SGHRS, CDR2 YFSETQ. The CDR3 protein is CASSFSGGAGETQYF. DNA of the CDR3: TGCGCCAGCAGCTTCTCGGGGGGGGCGGGAGAGACCCAGTACTTC.

The chain employs TRBV15 and TRBJ2-1; D perhaps matches TRBD2 (6 bases). Germline CDR1 is LNHNV and CDR2 is YYDKDF (reference sequence). Trimming removed 0 bases from V and 0 bases from J, with 18 bases in between. CDR3 length equals 19 residues. For the CDR3, the DNA is TGTGCCACCAGCAGAGATGTTAGCGGACTCCCTAGCTCCTACAATGAGCAGTTCTTC. The encoded protein is CATSRDVSGLPSSYNEQFF.

The chain recombines TRBV6-5 with TRBJ1-4, with D possibly TRBD1 on 5 matching bases. Germline loops: CDR1 MNHEY, CDR2 SVGAGI. V lost 6 bases, J lost 5 bases, and 13 bases lay in between. The CDR3 extends over 14 amino acids. Written as DNA, the CDR3 is TGTGCCAGCAGGATAGACAGCCCAAATGAAAAACTGTTTTTT. This codes for CASRIDSPNEKLFF.

This clone has more than one count but fewer than ten. The V call is TRBV30, the J call TRBJ1-5; 8 bases line up with TRBD1. Germline CDR1 and CDR2: GTSNPN and SVGIG (reference sequence). The CDR3 has 11 residues. V was clipped by 5 bases and J by 9 bases; unmatched bases: 3. The CDR3 sequence is CAWDTGGPQHF. The CDR3 DNA reads as TGTGCCTGGGATACAGGGGGGCCCCAGCATTTT.

This chain joins TRBV18 and TRBJ2-5; D gene uncertain. V was trimmed by 3 bases and J by 5 bases, leaving 13 bases between them. Germline V gene sequence: CDR1 KGHSH, CDR2 LQKENI. The CDR3 contains 14 residues. CDR3 DNA sequence: TGTGCCAGCTCACCCTTTCCGGGTCACGAGACCCAGTACTTC. Protein product: CASSPFPGHETQYF.

The chain couples TRBV5-1 to TRBJ2-1; a possible D gene is TRBD2 (6 bases). The CDR3 covers 14 residues. V lost 4 bases and J lost 2, with 10 bases in between. In germline, CDR1 is SGHRS, CDR2 YFSETQ. This chain's CDR3 is CASSPTSTYNEQFF. CDR3 sequence (DNA): TGCGCCAGCAGCCCAACTAGCACCTACAATGAGCAGTTCTTC. Variable domain in full (rest from reference TRBV5-1 and TRBJ2-1): KAGVTQTPRYLIKTRGQQVTLSCSPISGHRSVSWYQQTPGQGLQFLFEYFSETQRNKGNFPGRFSGRQFSNSRSEMNVSTLELGDSALYLCASSPTSTYNEQFFGPGTRLTVL.

V and J are TRBV7-2 and TRBJ1-5, with TRBD1 as a possible D gene (5 bases). The CDR3 length is 15 residues. CDR1 and CDR2 from the germline V gene are SGHTA and FQGNSA. Trimming removed 2 bases at V and 1 base at J, with 9 bases between. CDR3 sequence reads: CASSLLSGSNQPQHF. The CDR3 nucleotides read TGTGCCAGCAGCTTATTGTCAGGGAGCAATCAGCCCCAGCATTTT.

DNA for the CDR3: TGTGCCAGCAAGACGGGTGGAACTAATGAAAAACTGTTTTTT. The encoded protein is CASKTGGTNEKLFF. The rearrangement joins TRBV6-5 to TRBJ1-4; D is uncertain. CDR1 is MNHEY and CDR2 is SVGAGI in the germline V gene. Trimming removed 7 bases at V and 1 base at J, with 10 bases between. This CDR3 is built from 14 residues.

The chain employs TRBV4-2 and TRBJ1-2; the D is unclear. The CDR3 covers 11 residues. Trimming removed 8 bases at V and 5 bases at J, with 9 bases between. In germline, CDR1 is LGHNA, CDR2 YNFKEQ. The CDR3 region has the DNA TGTGCCAGCGGCGGCGGGTATGGCTACACCTTC. It specifies CASGGGYGYTF.

J is TRBJ2-1 and V is TRBV5-1; no definite D call. The CDR3 runs to 14 residues. Germline V lookup: CDR1 SGHRS, CDR2 YFSETQ. Trimming took off 2 bases at V and 0 bases at J, with 6 bases between the two ends. The CDR3 protein is CASSFLASYNEQFF. DNA of the CDR3: TGCGCCAGCAGCTTTTTAGCCTCCTACAATGAGCAGTTCTTC.

The gene calls are TRBV5-1 and TRBJ1-2, with 8 bases identical to TRBD1. This CDR3 has 17 residues. V was clipped by 2 bases and J by 1 base; unmatched bases: 10. CDR1 SGHRS and CDR2 YFSETQ come from the germline V gene. CDR3 region: CASSFGTGTGDNYGYTF. In DNA, the CDR3 is TGCGCCAGCAGCTTCGGAACCGGGACAGGTGATAACTATGGCTACACCTTC.

The CDR3 DNA reads as TGTGCCAGCAGTTACAGGGTGAACACCATATATTTT. Translation gives CASSYRVNTIYF. The chain links TRBV12-3 or TRBV12-4 to TRBJ1-3, with D tentatively TRBD1 (6 bases). This CDR3 spans 12 amino acids. V dropped 4 bases and J dropped 7 bases, with 8 bases sitting between them.

This clone was counted between two and nine times. The V call is TRBV6-2 or TRBV6-3, the J call TRBJ2-3; possibly TRBD2 for D (7 bases). There are 17 residues in the CDR3. CDR1 and CDR2 (germline): MNHEY, SVGEGT. The V gene lost 5 bases and the J gene lost 0 bases, with 18 bases spanning the gap. The CDR3 sequence: CASSKKRGTISTDTQYF. CDR3 nucleotide sequence: TGTGCCAGCAGTAAAAAAAGGGGGACTATCAGCACAGATACGCAGTATTTT.

V gene TRBV19 combines with J gene TRBJ2-1; the match to TRBD1 covers 7 bases. Looked up from germline, CDR1 is LNHDA and CDR2 is SQIVND (reference sequence). The CDR3 is 15 amino acids. The J segment lost 9 bases and the V segment lost 2 bases, leaving 10 bases of the junction unmatched. The CDR3 reads CASSISQTGASEQFF. The DNA of the CDR3 is TGTGCCAGTAGTATATCCCAAACAGGGGCCTCTGAGCAGTTCTTC. Combining the CDR3 with reference TRBV19 and TRBJ2-1 gives the whole variable domain DGGITQSPKYLFRKEGQNVTLSCEQNLNHDAMYWYRQDPGQGLRLIYYSQIVNDFQKGDIAEGYSVSREKKESFPLTVTSAQKNPTAFYLCASSISQTGASEQFFGPGTRLTVL.

This chain links TRBV19 with TRBJ2-5; D is possibly TRBD1 (6 bases). The CDR3 totals 16 residues. CDR1 and CDR2 (germline): LNHDA, SQIVND (reference sequence). V was trimmed by 3 bases and J by 3 bases, leaving 17 bases between them. CDR3: CASSMGKDRFEETQYF. The CDR3 coding sequence is TGTGCCAGTAGTATGGGAAAGGACAGATTTGAAGAGACCCAGTACTTC.

The rearrangement links TRBV7-2 to TRBJ2-1; 8 positions match TRBD2. The CDR3 extends over 15 amino acids. Germline assignment: CDR1 SGHTA and CDR2 FQGNSA. V gave up 1 base and J gave up 8 bases; unmatched junction bases: 7. Here the CDR3 DNA reads TGTGCCAGCAGCTTAGGCGGGGGGCCAGCCCATGAGCAGTTCTTC. Amino acids: CASSLGGGPAHEQFF.

This sequence joins TRBV18 and TRBJ1-3; D ambiguous. The CDR3 sequence is 14 residues long. Germline V gives CDR1 KGHSH, CDR2 LQKENI. V shed 2 bases and J shed 3 bases, with 8 bases lying between them. The CDR3 DNA sequence: TGTGCCAGCTCACCAACACGGGATGGAAACACCATATATTTT. Protein: CASSPTRDGNTIYF.

The chain combines TRBV18 with TRBJ1-1, with 9 bases identical to TRBD1. Germline values: CDR1 KGHSH, CDR2 LQKENI. V trimming: 2 bases; J trimming: 3 bases; junction bases outside the gene matches: 10. CDR3 length: 17 residues. CDR3 sequence: CASSPRDRVTSDTEAFF. In DNA, the CDR3 is TGTGCCAGCTCACCAAGGGACAGGGTGACCTCGGACACTGAAGCTTTCTTT. The variable domain in full, completed from reference TRBV18 and TRBJ1-1, reads NAGVMQNPRHLVRRRGQEARLRCSPMKGHSHVYWYRQLPEEGLKFMVYLQKENIIDESGMPKERFSAEFPKEGPSILRIQQVVRGDSAAYFCASSPRDRVTSDTEAFFGQGTRLTVV.

The V and J genes are TRBV2 and TRBJ1-2, with a tentative D call TRBD1 (6 bases). V lost 7 bases to trimming and J lost 3 bases, with 9 bases between them. The CDR3 extends over 12 amino acids. CDR1 and CDR2 (germline): SNHLY, FYNNEI. CDR3 nucleotide sequence: TGTGCCAGCAACCACAGGGACTATGGCTACACCTTC. Amino acid sequence: CASNHRDYGYTF.

The chain employs TRBV28 and TRBJ2-1; D possibly corresponds to TRBD1 (6 bases). The CDR3 runs to 13 residues. Between the trimmed V and J ends, which lost 3 bases and 10 bases, there was a span of 13 bases. Per the germline V gene, CDR1 is MDHEN and CDR2 is SYDVKM. The CDR3 reads CASSFERGTEQFF. CDR3 sequence (DNA): TGTGCCAGCAGTTTTGAGAGGGGGACCGAGCAGTTCTTC.